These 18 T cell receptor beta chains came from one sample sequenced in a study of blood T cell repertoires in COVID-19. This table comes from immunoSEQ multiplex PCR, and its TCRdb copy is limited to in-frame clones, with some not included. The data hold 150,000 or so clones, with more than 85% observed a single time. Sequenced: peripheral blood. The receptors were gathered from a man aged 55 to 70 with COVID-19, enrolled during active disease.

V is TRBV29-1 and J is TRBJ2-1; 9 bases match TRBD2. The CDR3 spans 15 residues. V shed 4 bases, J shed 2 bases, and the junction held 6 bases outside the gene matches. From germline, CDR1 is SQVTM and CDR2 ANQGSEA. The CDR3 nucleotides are TGCAGCGTTGTTTCGGCTAGCGGGACCTACAATGAGCAGTTCTTC. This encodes CSVVSASGTYNEQFF.

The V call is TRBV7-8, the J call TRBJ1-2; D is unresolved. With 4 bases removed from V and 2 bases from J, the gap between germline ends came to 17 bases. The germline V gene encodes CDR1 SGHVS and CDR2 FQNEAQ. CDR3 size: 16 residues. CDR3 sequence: CASSSHSGRENYGYTF. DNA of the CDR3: TGTGCCAGCAGCTCCCATTCCGGGAGAGAAAACTATGGCTACACCTTC.

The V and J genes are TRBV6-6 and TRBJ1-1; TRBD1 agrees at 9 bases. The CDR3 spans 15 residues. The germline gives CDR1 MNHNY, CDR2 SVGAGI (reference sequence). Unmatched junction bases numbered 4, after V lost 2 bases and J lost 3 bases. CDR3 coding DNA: TGTGCCAGCAGTTACAAACGGGACAGGGACACTGAAGCTTTCTTT. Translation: CASSYKRDRDTEAFF.

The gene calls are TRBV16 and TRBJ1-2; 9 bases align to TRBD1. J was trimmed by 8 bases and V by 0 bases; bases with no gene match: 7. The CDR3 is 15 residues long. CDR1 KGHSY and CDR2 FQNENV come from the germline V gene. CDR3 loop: CASSQSFRTGEGYTF. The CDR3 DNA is TGTGCCAGCAGCCAATCTTTCAGGACAGGGGAAGGCTACACCTTC.

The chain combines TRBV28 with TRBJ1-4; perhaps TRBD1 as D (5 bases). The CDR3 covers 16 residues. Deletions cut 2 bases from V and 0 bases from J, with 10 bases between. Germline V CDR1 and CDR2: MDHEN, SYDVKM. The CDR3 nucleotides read TGTGCCAGCAGTTTAAAAAGGGGAACAACTAATGAAAAACTGTTTTTT. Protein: CASSLKRGTTNEKLFF.

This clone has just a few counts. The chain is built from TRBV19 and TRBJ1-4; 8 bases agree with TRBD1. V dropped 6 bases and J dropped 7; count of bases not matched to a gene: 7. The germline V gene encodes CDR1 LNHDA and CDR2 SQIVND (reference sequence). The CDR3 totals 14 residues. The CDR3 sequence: CASSTQGGGEKLFF. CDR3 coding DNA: TGTGCCAGTAGCACACAGGGGGGGGGTGAAAAACTGTTTTTT.

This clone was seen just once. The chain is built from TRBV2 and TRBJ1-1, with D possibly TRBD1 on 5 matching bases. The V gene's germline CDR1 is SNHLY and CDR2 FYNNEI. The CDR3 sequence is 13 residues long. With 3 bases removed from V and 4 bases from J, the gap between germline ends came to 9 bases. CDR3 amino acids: CASSDGGGTEAFF. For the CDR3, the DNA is TGTGCCAGCAGTGATGGGGGAGGCACTGAAGCTTTCTTT. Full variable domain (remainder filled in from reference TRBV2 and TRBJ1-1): EPEVTQTPSHQVTQMGQEVILRCVPISNHLYFYWYRQILGQKVEFLVSFYNNEISEKSEIFDDQFSVERPDGSNFTLKIRSTKLEDSAMYFCASSDGGGTEAFFGQGTRLTVV.

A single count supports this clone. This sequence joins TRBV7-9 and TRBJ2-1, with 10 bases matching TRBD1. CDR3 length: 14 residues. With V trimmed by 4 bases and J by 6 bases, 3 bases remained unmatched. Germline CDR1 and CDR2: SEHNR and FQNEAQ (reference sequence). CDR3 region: CASSSWTGGNEQFF. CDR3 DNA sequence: TGTGCCAGCAGCTCGTGGACAGGGGGCAATGAGCAGTTCTTC.

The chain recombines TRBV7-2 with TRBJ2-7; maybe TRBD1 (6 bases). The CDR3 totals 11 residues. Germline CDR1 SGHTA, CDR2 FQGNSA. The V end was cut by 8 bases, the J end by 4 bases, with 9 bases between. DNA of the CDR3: TGTGCCAGCGGAAGGGGGTACGAGCAGTACTTC. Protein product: CASGRGYEQYF. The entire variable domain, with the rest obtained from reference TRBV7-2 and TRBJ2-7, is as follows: GAGVSQSPSNKVTEKGKDVELRCDPISGHTALYWYRQSLGQGLEFLIYFQGNSAPDKSGLPSDRFSAERTGGSVSTLTIQRTQQEDSAVYLCASGRGYEQYFGPGTRLTVT.

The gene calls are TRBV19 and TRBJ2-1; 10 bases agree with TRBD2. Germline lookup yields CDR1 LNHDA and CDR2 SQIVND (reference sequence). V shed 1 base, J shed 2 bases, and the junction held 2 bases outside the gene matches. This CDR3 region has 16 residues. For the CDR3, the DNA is TGTGCCAGTAGTATAGGGACTAGCGGTACCTACAATGAGCAGTTCTTC. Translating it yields CASSIGTSGTYNEQFF.

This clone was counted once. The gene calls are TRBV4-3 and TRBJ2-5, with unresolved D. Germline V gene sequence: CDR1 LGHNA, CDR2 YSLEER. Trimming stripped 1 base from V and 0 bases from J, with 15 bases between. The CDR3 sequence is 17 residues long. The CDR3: CASSQGAVGLYQETQYF. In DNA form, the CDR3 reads TGCGCCAGCAGCCAAGGTGCGGTCGGCCTGTACCAAGAGACCCAGTACTTC.

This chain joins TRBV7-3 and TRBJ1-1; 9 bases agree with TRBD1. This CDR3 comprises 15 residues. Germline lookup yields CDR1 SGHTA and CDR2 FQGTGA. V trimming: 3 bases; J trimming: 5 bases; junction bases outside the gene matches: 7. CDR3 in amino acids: CASSLTGGSVTEAFF. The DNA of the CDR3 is TGTGCCAGCAGCTTGACAGGGGGTTCTGTAACTGAAGCTTTCTTT. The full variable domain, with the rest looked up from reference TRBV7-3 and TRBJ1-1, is GAGVSQTPSNKVTEKGKYVELRCDPISGHTALYWYRQSLGQGPEFLIYFQGTGAADDSGLPNDRFFAVRPEGSVSTLKIQRTERGDSAVYLCASSLTGGSVTEAFFGQGTRLTVV.

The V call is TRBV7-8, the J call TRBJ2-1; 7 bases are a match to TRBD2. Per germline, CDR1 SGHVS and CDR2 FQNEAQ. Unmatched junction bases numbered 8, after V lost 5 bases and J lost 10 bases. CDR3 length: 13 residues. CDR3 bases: TGTGCCAGCAGCCCCGGACTAGTGCGGGAGCAGTTCTTC. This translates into CASSPGLVREQFF. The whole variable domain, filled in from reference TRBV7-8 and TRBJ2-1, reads GAGVSQSPRYKVAKRGQDVALRCDPISGHVSLFWYQQALGQGPEFLTYFQNEAQLDKSGLPSDRFFAERPEGSVSTLKIQRTQQEDSAVYLCASSPGLVREQFFGPGTRLTVL.

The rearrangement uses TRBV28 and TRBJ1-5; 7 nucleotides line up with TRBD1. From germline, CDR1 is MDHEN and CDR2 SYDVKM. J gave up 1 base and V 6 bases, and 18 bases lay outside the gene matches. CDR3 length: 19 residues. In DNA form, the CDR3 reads TGTGCCAGCAGCTTGACCCCCTCCTTTAACAGGGGAAGCAATCAGCCCCAGCATTTT. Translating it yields CASSLTPSFNRGSNQPQHF. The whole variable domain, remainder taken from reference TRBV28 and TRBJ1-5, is DVKVTQSSRYLVKRTGEKVFLECVQDMDHENMFWYRQDPGLGLRLIYFSYDVKMKEKGDIPEGYSVSREKKERFSLILESASTNQTSMYLCASSLTPSFNRGSNQPQHFGDGTRLSIL.

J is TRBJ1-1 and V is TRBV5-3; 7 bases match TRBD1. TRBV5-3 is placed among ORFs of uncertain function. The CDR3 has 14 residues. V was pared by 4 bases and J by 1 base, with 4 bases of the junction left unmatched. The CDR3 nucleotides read TGTGCCAGAAGCGACGGGACAGCGAACACTGAAGCTTTCTTT. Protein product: CARSDGTANTEAFF.

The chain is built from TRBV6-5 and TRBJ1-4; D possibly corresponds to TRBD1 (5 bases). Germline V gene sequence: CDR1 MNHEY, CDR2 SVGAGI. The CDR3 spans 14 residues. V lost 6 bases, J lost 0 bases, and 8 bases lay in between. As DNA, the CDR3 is TGTGCCAGCAGGCAGGGTTCAACTAATGAAAAACTGTTTTTT. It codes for CASRQGSTNEKLFF.

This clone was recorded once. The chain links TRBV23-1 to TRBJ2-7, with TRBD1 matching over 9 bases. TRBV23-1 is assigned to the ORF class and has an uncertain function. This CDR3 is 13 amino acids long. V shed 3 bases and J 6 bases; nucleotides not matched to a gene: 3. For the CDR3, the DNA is TGCGCCAGCAGTCACACACAGGGGGCCGAGCAGTACTTC. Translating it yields CASSHTQGAEQYF.

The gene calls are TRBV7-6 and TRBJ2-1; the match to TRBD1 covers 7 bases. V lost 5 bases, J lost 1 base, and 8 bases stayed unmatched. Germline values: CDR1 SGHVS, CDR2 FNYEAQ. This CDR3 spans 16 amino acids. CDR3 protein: CASSADRGQSYNEQFF. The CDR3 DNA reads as TGTGCCAGCAGCGCCGATAGGGGGCAGTCCTACAATGAGCAGTTCTTC.